A selection of T cell receptor beta chains follows, all from one sample in a study of blood T cell repertoires in COVID-19. Produced via immunoSEQ multiplex PCR; TCRdb's table is partial and in-frame only. This sample has about 130,000 clones; around 88% occur once, and the top ten carry 15% to 20%. Input material: peripheral blood. The receptors come from a woman between 50 and 59 years old who had recovered from COVID-19. Each CDR3 is given with its conserved first and last residue. Each record gives: CDR3 protein, CDR3 DNA, D gene, V gene, CDR3 length, clone size, J gene. A D gene is named only where the DNA matches it firmly. For some rows the clone size is stated as once, few or many, or as a class when expanded; others skip it.

CDR3 protein: CASSEQGSITTQAFF
CDR3 DNA: TGTGCCAGCAGTGAACAGGGGTCGATCACCACTCAAGCTTTCTTT
D gene: -
V gene: TRBV2
CDR3 length: 15
clone size: -
J gene: TRBJ1-1

CDR3 protein: CASSLGRVGNQPQHF
CDR3 DNA: TGTGCCAGTAGTCTGGGCAGGGTGGGAAATCAGCCCCAGCATTTT
D gene: -
V gene: TRBV19
CDR3 length: 15
clone size: -
J gene: TRBJ1-5

CDR3 protein: CASSHKTGAAGYGYTF
CDR3 DNA: TGCGCCAGCAGCCACAAGACAGGGGCCGCAGGCTATGGCTACACCTTC
D gene: TRBD1
V gene: TRBV5-1
CDR3 length: 16
clone size: -
J gene: TRBJ1-2

CDR3 protein: CASSQVTSLADTQYF
CDR3 DNA: TGTGCCAGCAGCCAAGTTACTAGCCTAGCGGATACGCAGTATTTT
D gene: -
V gene: TRBV4-2
CDR3 length: 15
clone size: -
J gene: TRBJ2-3

CDR3 protein: CASSFMTGGNSPLHF
CDR3 DNA: TGTGCCAGCAGTTTCATGACAGGGGGCAATTCACCCCTCCACTTT
D gene: TRBD1
V gene: TRBV6-5
CDR3 length: 15
clone size: -
J gene: TRBJ1-6

CDR3 protein: CASSLSSEQYF
CDR3 DNA: TGTGCCAGCAGTTTAAGCTCTGAGCAGTACTTC
D gene: -
V gene: TRBV12-3/TRBV12-4
CDR3 length: 11
clone size: -
J gene: TRBJ2-7

CDR3 protein: CASSSFANTGELFF
CDR3 DNA: TGTGCCAGCAGCTCGTTCGCGAACACCGGGGAGCTGTTTTTT
D gene: -
V gene: TRBV7-3
CDR3 length: 14
clone size: -
J gene: TRBJ2-2

CDR3 protein: CATSRARDRGSLTEAFF
CDR3 DNA: TGTGCCACCAGCAGGGCTCGGGACAGGGGTTCCCTGACTGAAGCTTTCTTT
D gene: TRBD1
V gene: TRBV15
CDR3 length: 17
clone size: -
J gene: TRBJ1-1

CDR3 protein: CASSTPRGGQMNTEAFF
CDR3 DNA: TGCGCCAGCAGCACCCCACGGGGGGGACAGATGAACACTGAAGCTTTCTTT
D gene: TRBD1
V gene: TRBV5-1
CDR3 length: 17
clone size: -
J gene: TRBJ1-1

CDR3 protein: CASRPGQNNSPLHF
CDR3 DNA: TGTGCCAGTAGACCGGGACAGAATAATTCACCCCTCCACTTT
D gene: TRBD1
V gene: TRBV19
CDR3 length: 14
clone size: -
J gene: TRBJ1-6

CDR3 protein: CASSLGPGQGNQPQHF
CDR3 DNA: TGCGCCAGCAGCTTGGGACCGGGACAGGGGAATCAGCCCCAGCATTTT
D gene: TRBD1
V gene: TRBV5-1
CDR3 length: 16
clone size: few
J gene: TRBJ1-5

CDR3 protein: CAWSVGGQTQYF
CDR3 DNA: TGTGCCTGGAGTGTGGGGGGACAGACCCAGTACTTC
D gene: -
V gene: TRBV30
CDR3 length: 12
clone size: -
J gene: TRBJ2-5

CDR3 protein: CASSQQPSRVNTEAFF
CDR3 DNA: TGCGCCAGCAGCCAACAGCCATCGAGGGTGAACACTGAAGCTTTCTTT
D gene: -
V gene: TRBV4-1
CDR3 length: 16
clone size: -
J gene: TRBJ1-1

CDR3 protein: CASSLARGAYEQYF
CDR3 DNA: TGCGCCAGCAGCTTGGCGCGGGGGGCCTACGAGCAGTACTTC
D gene: TRBD2
V gene: TRBV5-1
CDR3 length: 14
clone size: once
J gene: TRBJ2-7

CDR3 protein: CASSPRQGGGTDTQYF
CDR3 DNA: TGCGCCAGCAGCCCTCGGCAGGGTGGCGGCACAGATACGCAGTATTTT
D gene: -
V gene: TRBV5-1
CDR3 length: 16
clone size: -
J gene: TRBJ2-3

CDR3 protein: CAWGLTTGELFF
CDR3 DNA: TGTGCCTGGGGCCTTACAACCGGGGAGCTGTTTTTT
D gene: -
V gene: TRBV30
CDR3 length: 12
clone size: -
J gene: TRBJ2-2

CDR3 protein: CASSWTGEVEQYF
CDR3 DNA: TGTGCCAGCAGCTGGACAGGGGAGGTCGAGCAGTACTTC
D gene: TRBD1
V gene: TRBV7-9
CDR3 length: 13
clone size: few
J gene: TRBJ2-7

CDR3 protein: CASSGQGNTGELFF
CDR3 DNA: TGCGCCAGCAGCGGACAGGGAAACACCGGGGAGCTGTTTTTT
D gene: TRBD1
V gene: TRBV5-1
CDR3 length: 14
clone size: -
J gene: TRBJ2-2

CDR3 protein: CATSGGPYNEQFF
CDR3 DNA: TGTGCCACCTCGGGGGGGCCCTACAATGAGCAGTTCTTC
D gene: TRBD2
V gene: TRBV24-1
CDR3 length: 13
clone size: -
J gene: TRBJ2-1

CDR3 protein: CASSFGGGGYEQYF
CDR3 DNA: TGTGCCAGCAGCTTTGGGGGAGGGGGCTACGAGCAGTACTTC
D gene: -
V gene: TRBV7-2
CDR3 length: 14
clone size: -
J gene: TRBJ2-7

CDR3 protein: CASTLGLAGELFF
CDR3 DNA: TGTGCCAGCACCCTCGGTTTGGCCGGGGAGCTGTTTTTT
D gene: -
V gene: TRBV12-3/TRBV12-4
CDR3 length: 13
clone size: -
J gene: TRBJ2-2

CDR3 protein: CASSFPGPNEQFF
CDR3 DNA: TGTGCCAGCAGCTTCCCGGGTCCCAATGAGCAGTTCTTC
D gene: -
V gene: TRBV5-4
CDR3 length: 13
clone size: -
J gene: TRBJ2-1

CDR3 protein: CASSFGQTGKLFF
CDR3 DNA: TGTGCCAGCAGCTTCGGGCAAACAGGAAAACTGTTTTTT
D gene: -
V gene: TRBV5-4
CDR3 length: 13
clone size: -
J gene: TRBJ1-4

CDR3 protein: CASSDRPNTGELFF
CDR3 DNA: TGTGCCAGCAGTGACCGTCCGAACACCGGGGAGCTGTTTTTT
D gene: -
V gene: TRBV6-1
CDR3 length: 14
clone size: -
J gene: TRBJ2-2

CDR3 protein: CASSKVPSDRDTGELFF
CDR3 DNA: TGTGCCAGCAGCAAAGTCCCCTCGGACAGGGACACCGGGGAGCTGTTTTTT
D gene: -
V gene: TRBV21-1
CDR3 length: 17
clone size: -
J gene: TRBJ2-2

CDR3 protein: CASSFSYRDRVESSYEQYF
CDR3 DNA: TGTGCCAGCAGCTTTTCCTATAGGGACAGGGTCGAGTCAAGCTACGAGCAGTACTTC
D gene: TRBD1
V gene: TRBV7-6
CDR3 length: 19
clone size: -
J gene: TRBJ2-7

CDR3 protein: CASSSRDYGYTF
CDR3 DNA: TGTGCCAGCAGCTCTCGGGACTATGGCTACACCTTC
D gene: -
V gene: TRBV11-3
CDR3 length: 12
clone size: -
J gene: TRBJ1-2

CDR3 protein: CASSGTGAKEAFF
CDR3 DNA: TGTGCCAGCAGCGGGACAGGAGCTAAGGAAGCTTTCTTT
D gene: TRBD1
V gene: TRBV7-9
CDR3 length: 13
clone size: -
J gene: TRBJ1-1

CDR3 protein: CASRPTGGPPFF
CDR3 DNA: TGTGCCAGCAGACCTACCGGGGGGCCTCCGTTCTTC
D gene: -
V gene: TRBV12-3/TRBV12-4
CDR3 length: 12
clone size: -
J gene: TRBJ2-1

CDR3 protein: CASSQDQGAVDTQYF
CDR3 DNA: TGTGCCAGCAGCCAAGATCAGGGGGCGGTAGATACGCAGTATTTT
D gene: TRBD1
V gene: TRBV4-2
CDR3 length: 15
clone size: -
J gene: TRBJ2-3

CDR3 protein: CATSDHSAYQETQYF
CDR3 DNA: TGTGCCACCAGTGACCACTCAGCGTACCAAGAGACCCAGTACTTC
D gene: -
V gene: TRBV24-1
CDR3 length: 15
clone size: -
J gene: TRBJ2-5

CDR3 protein: CASRYTPANVLTF
CDR3 DNA: TGTGCCAGCAGATACACCCCGGCCAACGTCCTGACTTTC
D gene: -
V gene: TRBV7-8
CDR3 length: 13
clone size: -
J gene: TRBJ2-6

CDR3 protein: CASSLAHIASGYNEQFF
CDR3 DNA: TGTGCCAGCAGCTTAGCGCATATTGCTAGCGGTTACAATGAGCAGTTCTTC
D gene: TRBD2
V gene: TRBV7-2
CDR3 length: 17
clone size: once
J gene: TRBJ2-1

CDR3 protein: CASRVAGGSADTQYF
CDR3 DNA: TGTGCCAGCAGGGTAGCGGGGGGGAGCGCAGATACGCAGTATTTT
D gene: TRBD2
V gene: TRBV2
CDR3 length: 15
clone size: -
J gene: TRBJ2-3

CDR3 protein: CASSVDRGEGDTQYF
CDR3 DNA: TGTGCCAGCAGCGTAGACAGGGGTGAGGGAGATACGCAGTATTTT
D gene: TRBD1
V gene: TRBV11-2
CDR3 length: 15
clone size: -
J gene: TRBJ2-3

CDR3 protein: CASRGLAGRNEQFF
CDR3 DNA: TGTGCCAGTAGAGGCCTAGCGGGGAGAAATGAGCAGTTCTTC
D gene: TRBD2
V gene: TRBV19
CDR3 length: 14
clone size: -
J gene: TRBJ2-1

CDR3 protein: CASRRGLDYEQYF
CDR3 DNA: TGTGCCAGCAGGCGGGGACTAGACTACGAGCAGTACTTC
D gene: TRBD2
V gene: TRBV12-3/TRBV12-4
CDR3 length: 13
clone size: -
J gene: TRBJ2-7

CDR3 protein: CASSFDRDETQYF
CDR3 DNA: TGTGCCAGCAGCTTCGACAGGGACGAGACCCAGTACTTC
D gene: TRBD1
V gene: TRBV7-2
CDR3 length: 13
clone size: -
J gene: TRBJ2-5

CDR3 protein: CASSQDPTGGETWANVLTF
CDR3 DNA: TGCGCCAGCAGCCAAGATCCGACAGGGGGCGAAACATGGGCCAACGTCCTGACTTTC
D gene: TRBD1
V gene: TRBV4-3
CDR3 length: 19
clone size: -
J gene: TRBJ2-6

CDR3 protein: CASSFGQGRYGYTF
CDR3 DNA: TGTGCCAGCAGTTTCGGACAGGGCAGGTATGGCTACACCTTC
D gene: TRBD1
V gene: TRBV6-5
CDR3 length: 14
clone size: -
J gene: TRBJ1-2

CDR3 protein: CASSYSNRVFGNTIYF
CDR3 DNA: TGTGCCAGCAGTTACTCGAACAGGGTCTTTGGAAACACCATATATTTT
D gene: -
V gene: TRBV6-2/TRBV6-3
CDR3 length: 16
clone size: -
J gene: TRBJ1-3

CDR3 protein: CATSVGANTEAFF
CDR3 DNA: TGTGCCACCAGTGTGGGGGCGAACACTGAAGCTTTCTTT
D gene: -
V gene: TRBV24-1
CDR3 length: 13
clone size: -
J gene: TRBJ1-1

CDR3 protein: CASSTLNRGGYTF
CDR3 DNA: TGTGCCAGCAGTACTCTTAACAGGGGCGGCTACACCTTC
D gene: TRBD1
V gene: TRBV6-5
CDR3 length: 13
clone size: once
J gene: TRBJ1-2

CDR3 protein: CASSLLLAGNNEQFF
CDR3 DNA: TGTGCCAGCAGCTTACTACTAGCGGGGAACAATGAGCAGTTCTTC
D gene: TRBD2
V gene: TRBV11-1
CDR3 length: 15
clone size: -
J gene: TRBJ2-1

CDR3 protein: CSVEGGSGANEQFF
CDR3 DNA: TGCAGCGTTGAAGGGGGTAGTGGGGCAAATGAGCAGTTCTTC
D gene: -
V gene: TRBV29-1
CDR3 length: 14
clone size: -
J gene: TRBJ2-1

CDR3 protein: CASSLGLAGGPGTGELFF
CDR3 DNA: TGCGCCAGCAGCTTGGGACTAGCGGGAGGGCCCGGCACCGGGGAGCTGTTTTTT
D gene: TRBD2
V gene: TRBV5-1
CDR3 length: 18
clone size: -
J gene: TRBJ2-2

CDR3 protein: CASSKGTGVDFNEKLFF
CDR3 DNA: TGCGCCAGCAGCAAGGGGACAGGTGTTGATTTCAATGAAAAACTGTTTTTT
D gene: TRBD1
V gene: TRBV5-1
CDR3 length: 17
clone size: -
J gene: TRBJ1-4

CDR3 protein: CASSMRRGSHEKLFF
CDR3 DNA: TGTGCCAGTAGTATGAGGAGGGGAAGTCATGAAAAACTGTTTTTT
D gene: -
V gene: TRBV19
CDR3 length: 15
clone size: -
J gene: TRBJ1-4

CDR3 protein: CASGAGANVLTF
CDR3 DNA: TGTGCCAGCGGGGCCGGGGCCAACGTCCTGACTTTC
D gene: -
V gene: TRBV6-6
CDR3 length: 12
clone size: -
J gene: TRBJ2-6